This T cell receptor (beta chain) was profiled in a study of vaccination effects on CD4 cells after COVID-19. Pools of viral peptides were used by the ViraFEST assay to expand antigen-specific CD4+ T cells ahead of sequencing. The authors isolated CD4+ T cells after more than eight days of culture. All vaccine recipients tested negative for nucleocapsid antibodies and had never contracted SARS-CoV-2 infection. Wells containing 1.5 million to 2.5 million PBMC each were cultured with 10 IU/ml IL-2 and approximately 10 ug/ml peptides. Using immunoSEQ multiplex PCR, the repertoire was profiled, and TCRdb retains in-frame clones only, with some absent. The sample has approximately 11,000 clones; approximately 74% are singletons. Germline V gene lookup returns CDR1 LGHNA and CDR2 YSLEER. The CDR3 extends over 16 amino acids. The V end was cut by 8 bases, the J end by 8 bases, with 24 bases between. As for this clone: Its antigen is unidentified.

The V call is TRBV4-3, the J call TRBJ2-2; D may be TRBD1 or TRBD2 (7 bases each). The origin of this receptor is a human donor who received a COVID-19 vaccine. The specimen was CD4+ T cells from PBMCs cultured with HCoV-229E spike peptides, collected before COVID-19 vaccination. The CDR3 loop is CASRGGGQVSSGELFF. The CDR3 DNA follows: TGCGCCAGCCGGGGAGGGGGCCAAGTCTCTTCTGGGGAGCTGTTTTTT.